This T cell receptor (beta chain) was captured by sequencing in a study of T cell responses to AZD1222 COVID-19 vaccine. The assay was immunoSEQ multiplex PCR, and TCRdb's table has in-frame clones only and misses some. The sample holds roughly 160,000 clones; about nine tenths are singletons and the top ten take around 2%. Points from the study as a whole: Vaccine-associated CD4 TCRs ranged over spike, dominating at 160-218 and 743-854. Spike-specific TCR breadth and depth both grew after two AZD1222 doses. Females made up more of the donors, who were largely white British, and clonal diversity may have come out too low.

Comment on this clone: Its cognate antigen is unknown.

This TCR was sampled from an adult in good health. The sequencing here drew on peripheral blood, taken on day 0 of AZD1222 vaccination.

In nucleotides, the CDR3 is TGCGCCAGCAGCCAAGATTGGGACCCCCAAGGTCCCTACGAGCAGTACTTC. Translated, it gives CASSQDWDPQGPYEQYF. The rearrangement uses TRBV4-3 and TRBJ2-7, with D perhaps being TRBD1 or TRBD2 (5 bases each). Germline V lookup: CDR1 LGHNA, CDR2 YSLEER. Trimming left V 0 bases short and J 2 bases short, with 17 bases between. CDR3 size: 17 residues.